Listed here are 21 T cell receptor beta chains from one sample, sequenced in a study of blood T cells in healthy people across ages. A second PCR of roughly 7 to 11 cycles used a sample-barcoded 5' primer and a J-beta primer mix. TCRdb ran MiXCR on the 5' RACE reads and lists one entry per CDR3 protein. The sample has hundreds of thousands of distinct CDR3 sequences, 36% seen once. Sequencing was performed on blood. The receptor source for this set is a man younger than 30 in good health.

This clonotype came up many times. The V and J genes are TRBV4-2 and TRBJ1-2, with D possibly matching TRBD1 (5 bases). Trimming stripped 8 bases from V and 4 bases from J, with 14 bases between. From germline, CDR1 is LGHNA and CDR2 YNFKEQ. The CDR3 is 13 residues long. The CDR3 spells CASGSGPSYGYTF. DNA for the CDR3: TGTGCCAGCGGGTCGGGACCGTCCTATGGCTACACCTTC.

This clonotype was found a few times. The CDR3 is CASSYQGIEQYF. CDR3 DNA sequence: TGTGCCAGCAGTTATCAGGGGATTGAGCAGTACTTC. The gene calls are TRBV6-2 or TRBV6-3 and TRBJ2-5; D is perhaps TRBD1 (6 bases). Trimming removed 3 bases from V and 11 bases from J, with 13 bases in between. In germline, CDR1 is MNHEY, CDR2 SVGEGT. CDR3 size: 12 residues.

The CDR3, as DNA: TGTGCCAGCTCATCTTCAGACATACTACGGCAAGAGACCCAGTACTTC. Translation: CASSSSDILRQETQYF. The V gene is TRBV18, the J gene TRBJ2-5; D ambiguous. CDR3 length: 16 amino acids. V lost 5 bases to trimming and J lost 2 bases, with 18 bases between them. Germline CDR1 and CDR2: KGHSH and LQKENI.

The chain links TRBV20-1 to TRBJ2-3; D unresolved. Germline V gene lookup returns CDR1 DFQATT and CDR2 SNEGSKA (reference sequence). This CDR3 has 13 amino acids. V shed 2 bases and J shed 2 bases, with 8 bases lying between them. The chain's CDR3 is CSARSENTDTQYF. Here the CDR3 DNA reads TGCAGTGCTAGATCCGAGAACACAGATACGCAGTATTTT.

In DNA form, the CDR3 reads TGTGCCAGCAGCCTTCGGGACAGGGGGAGGACCCAGTTCTTC. Translating gives CASSLRDRGRTQFF. This chain uses TRBV3-1 with TRBJ2-5; the match to TRBD1 covers 11 bases. TRBJ2-1 matches the DNA end more closely, so the J call is doubtful. Germline values: CDR1 LGHDT, CDR2 YNNKEL (reference sequence). The CDR3 runs to 14 residues.

The chain couples TRBV12-3 or TRBV12-4 to TRBJ2-1, with no clear D. Trimming took off 4 bases at V and 5 bases at J, with 9 bases between the two ends. The CDR3 consists of 13 residues. CDR3 in DNA: TGTGCCAGCAGTTCTCGGACCCACAATGAGCAGTTCTTC. Translated, it gives CASSSRTHNEQFF.

This clonotype occurred a few times. The chain couples TRBV7-2 to TRBJ1-5, with 8 bases that match TRBD1. The CDR3 length is 15 residues. V shed 1 base, J shed 4 bases, and the junction held 3 bases outside the gene matches. The germline V gene has CDR1 SGHTA and CDR2 FQGNSA. CDR3 nucleotides: TGTGCCAGCAGCTTAGATGGGACAGGTAATCAGCCCCAGCATTTT. It codes for CASSLDGTGNQPQHF. Filled out from reference TRBV7-2 and TRBJ1-5, the complete variable domain reads GAGVSQSPSNKVTEKGKDVELRCDPISGHTALYWYRQSLGQGLEFLIYFQGNSAPDKSGLPSDRFSAERTGGSVSTLTIQRTQQEDSAVYLCASSLDGTGNQPQHFGDGTRLSIL.

The chain is built from TRBV5-1 and TRBJ2-3; 10 nucleotides line up with TRBD2. Trimming at V came to 4 bases and at J to 0 bases, leaving 5 bases not matched to a gene. The CDR3 has 16 residues. Germline CDR1 is SGHRS and CDR2 is YFSETQ. CDR3 nucleotides: TGCGCCAGCAGCGAATCTAGCGGGGGCAGCACAGATACGCAGTATTTT. Translating it yields CASSESSGGSTDTQYF.

V is TRBV13 and J is TRBJ1-1; D unclear. The CDR3 is 13 amino acids. Germline CDR1 PRHDT, CDR2 FYEKMQ (reference sequence). Trimming took 2 bases from V and 8 from J, leaving 12 bases between them. CDR3 region: CASSLRKTYEAFF. The CDR3 DNA is TGTGCCAGCAGCTTAAGAAAAACCTACGAAGCTTTCTTT. Using reference TRBV13 and TRBJ1-1 for the parts outside the CDR3, the full variable domain is AAGVIQSPRHLIKEKRETATLKCYPIPRHDTVYWYQQGPGQDPQFLISFYEKMQSDKGSIPDRFSAQQFSDYHSELNMSSLELGDSALYFCASSLRKTYEAFFGQGTRLTVV.

This clonotype was seen a handful of times. The rearrangement links TRBV10-3 to TRBJ2-3; TRBD2 aligns across 8 bases. Germline V gene data show CDR1 as ENHRY and CDR2 as SYGVKD. The CDR3 has 16 amino acids. V lost 6 bases, J lost 2 bases, and 10 bases stayed unmatched. This chain's CDR3 is CAISAGLVSLTDTQYF. In nucleotides, the CDR3 is TGTGCCATCAGCGCGGGACTAGTCTCCCTCACAGATACGCAGTATTTT.

This clonotype was seen just once. The chain combines TRBV20-1 with TRBJ2-7, with TRBD2 identical over 8 bases. In germline, CDR1 is DFQATT, CDR2 SNEGSKA (reference sequence). With 1 base clipped from V and 0 bases from J, the junction kept 2 bases outside the gene matches. The CDR3 spans 14 residues. The DNA of the CDR3 is TGCAGTGCTAGAGTGCGGGGGGACTCCTACGAGCAGTACTTC. The encoded protein is CSARVRGDSYEQYF.

Comment on this clonotype: One end of the junction fails to match germline, which may point to a read error. This chain connects TRBV28 to TRBJ1-6, with a tentative D call TRBD1 (6 bases). In germline, CDR1 is MDHEN, CDR2 SYDVKM. This CDR3 has 17 residues. CDR3 amino acids: CASSSPGEVSYNSPPHF. The CDR3 DNA follows: TGTGCCAGCAGTAGTCCAGGGGAGGTGTCCTATAATTCACCCCCCCACTTT.

V and J are TRBV7-2 and TRBJ2-5; 8 bases are a match to TRBD2. CDR3 length equals 16 residues. The V segment lost 3 bases and the J segment 5 bases; nucleotides outside the gene matches: 11. Germline lookup yields CDR1 SGHTA and CDR2 FQGNSA. This chain's CDR3 is CASSFRAGAGPETQYF. CDR3 DNA sequence: TGTGCCAGCAGCTTCCGAGCGGGGGCGGGTCCGGAGACCCAGTACTTC.

This clonotype is a singleton in its sample. The J gene is TRBJ1-5, the V gene TRBV29-1; unclear D gene. The CDR3 totals 13 residues. The germline V and J ends were trimmed by 6 bases and 0 bases, with 9 bases remaining between them. Germline values: CDR1 SQVTM, CDR2 ANQGSEA. CDR3 residues: CSVQTFSNQPQHF. The CDR3 nucleotides are TGCAGCGTACAGACATTTAGCAATCAGCCCCAGCATTTT.

The chain employs TRBV20-1 and TRBJ2-1; D is ambiguous. CDR1 is DFQATT, CDR2 SNEGSKA, per germline (reference sequence). The CDR3 is 14 amino acids. V dropped 5 bases and J dropped 0 bases, with 11 bases sitting between them. CDR3 coding DNA: TGCAGTGCTCAAAGTATGTACTCCTACAATGAGCAGTTCTTC. Translating it yields CSAQSMYSYNEQFF.

V gene TRBV20-1 combines with J gene TRBJ2-5; 15 bases match TRBD2. CDR3 length: 16 amino acids. The germline V gene has CDR1 DFQATT and CDR2 SNEGSKA (reference sequence). The trim removed 6 bases at V and 1 base at J, leaving 6 bases unmatched. The CDR3 nucleotides read TGCAGTGCAAGCGGGACTAGCGGGGGGATCCAAGAGACCCAGTACTTC. Its translation: CSASGTSGGIQETQYF.

Comment on this clonotype: A much more abundant neighbour one base away suggests this may be a read error. The chain combines TRBV6-1 with TRBJ2-5; 7 nucleotides match TRBD1. With the DNA end fitting TRBJ2-7 better, the J assignment may be wrong. The CDR3 consists of 13 residues. Germline V gives CDR1 MNHNS, CDR2 SASEGT. CDR3 in amino acids: CASSTGVAHEQYF. The CDR3 DNA sequence: TGTGCCAGCAGCACAGGGGTAGCCCACGAGCAGTACTTC.

This clonotype appeared a few times. The rearrangement joins TRBV20-1 to TRBJ1-4; D gene ambiguous. Trimming removed 4 bases from V and 5 bases from J, with 14 bases in between. Germline-derived CDR1 and CDR2 are DFQATT and SNEGSKA (reference sequence). This CDR3 is 14 amino acids long. The CDR3 here is CSAIEGRENEKLFF. The CDR3 region has the DNA TGCAGTGCTATTGAGGGCCGCGAGAATGAAAAACTGTTTTTT.

The chain has TRBV20-1 and TRBJ2-2; D gene ambiguous. Germline-derived CDR1 and CDR2 are DFQATT and SNEGSKA (reference sequence). Trimming left V 3 bases short and J 1 base short, with 9 bases between. This CDR3 is built from 14 residues. This chain's CDR3 is CSASPGLNTGELFF. The CDR3 DNA reads TGCAGTGCTAGCCCAGGTCTGAACACCGGGGAGCTGTTTTTT.

This clonotype was observed a few times. This rearrangement joins TRBV5-6 to TRBJ2-7; D unresolved. Germline assignment: CDR1 SGHDT and CDR2 YYEEEE. V lost 4 bases and J lost 0, with 11 bases in between. CDR3 size: 14 residues. This CDR3 reads CASSRPLDSYEQYF. Here the CDR3 DNA reads TGTGCCAGCAGCCGTCCCCTTGACTCCTACGAGCAGTACTTC.

The rearrangement uses TRBV20-1 and TRBJ2-7, with D possibly called TRBD1 or TRBD2 (6 bases each). Germline CDR1 is DFQATT and CDR2 is SNEGSKA (reference sequence). The germline V and J ends were trimmed by 3 bases and 4 bases, with 16 bases remaining between them. This CDR3 region has 14 residues. CDR3 DNA sequence: TGCAGTGCTAGTCCGGCGCAGGGGAGGTACGAGCAGTACTTC. It yields the protein CSASPAQGRYEQYF.